Given below is one TCR beta chain in context. Its specific antigen is unknown. Per-base quality was not reported, and no clone a single base away is much larger than it. The data derive from a study of response to subunit inactivated influenza vaccine (dated by TCRdb to 2016 to 2019). In terms of the full investigation: Deep quantitative profiling of the T cell receptor repertoire was used in the study to follow responses to a trivalent subunit inactivated influenza vaccine.

In the paper's terms, the time point label means: more than 35 days after influenza vaccine administration. Library construction relied on RT-PCR. For sequencing, an Illumina HiSeq 2500 was employed. TCRdb ran its own pipeline on the public reads, namely fastp trimming at Q25 and MiXCR clone calling, and kept in-frame beta chains. Identical CDR3 proteins give one entry, which carries the most common genes and DNA. This sample comprises about 520,000 distinct CDR3 sequences, approximately 9.9% of them detected only once. The ten largest make up approximately 12% of the sample. According to the germline V gene, CDR1 reads LGHNA and CDR2 reads YNFKEQ. CDR3 length: 14 amino acids, cysteine to phenylalanine. Only the CDR3 DNA is retained, 42 bases long and in frame from the first base. V ends up 1 base short and J 5 bases short, with an unmatched junction base count of 5. General study outcomes and caveats: It was suggested by the authors that each seasonal influenza vaccination may recruit only a limited number of new T cells.

The sample in question was PBMCs from blood, obtained more than 35 days after vaccination. The rearrangement combines TRBV4-2 with TRBJ2-7; TRBD2 agrees with 7 junctional bases. This receptor was obtained from a man aged 45-60 years who received an inactivated influenza vaccine. Donor details come from another sample of the same person, matched by shared clones. For the CDR3, the sequence is CASSQATSSHEQYF. The DNA reads TGTGCCAGCAGCCAAGCGACTAGCAGCCACGAGCAGTACTTC.